This TCR beta chain was observed in a study of T cell responses to AZD1222 COVID-19 vaccine. Overall study results and limits: Regions left unmutated in variants are reportedly the target of nearly half of spike-specific TCRs. A rise in Spike-specific TCR breadth and depth followed two AZD1222 doses.

The repertoire was sequenced with immunoSEQ multiplex PCR; TCRdb's copy has only in-frame clones and lacks some. The repertoire holds approximately 110,000 clones, with about 85% as singletons. To note about this clone: Its antigen is as yet unknown.

The clonotype was recovered from an adult who received the AZD1222 COVID-19 vaccine. The input for sequencing was peripheral blood, taken 28 days after the second AZD1222 dose.

In DNA, the CDR3 is TGCGCCAGCAGCCAGCGTCCGATGAACACTGAAGCTTTCTTT. Translation: CASSQRPMNTEAFF. The chain is built from TRBV5-1 and TRBJ1-1, with D uncertain. The V gene's germline CDR1 is SGHRS and CDR2 YFSETQ. The CDR3 extends over 14 amino acids. Trimming left V 4 bases short and J 0 bases short, with 10 bases between. The whole variable domain, filled in from reference TRBV5-1 and TRBJ1-1, reads KAGVTQTPRYLIKTRGQQVTLSCSPISGHRSVSWYQQTPGQGLQFLFEYFSETQRNKGNFPGRFSGRQFSNSRSEMNVSTLELGDSALYLCASSQRPMNTEAFFGQGTRLTVV.